This section outlines one T cell receptor beta chain sequence together with its context. The record originates from a study of blood T cell repertoires in COVID-19. On the study more broadly: The United States, Italy and Spain provided the acute and convalescent COVID-19 samples.

Here immunoSEQ multiplex PCR was the method, and the copy in TCRdb shows in-frame clones only, minus some. Of 200,000 or so clones detected, 80% to 90% appear once; the ten largest clones hold around 8%. There are 16 residues in the CDR3. Trimming removed 0 bases from V and 10 bases from J; junction bases left unmatched: 11. Germline V gene sequence: CDR1 SGHRS, CDR2 YFSETQ. Those who participated ranged in age from roughly 18 to 90 years and resided in roughly 26 US areas. Symptom resolution, clearance, or two negative PCRs marked donors in Cohort 3 as recovered. The sample comprised PBMCs or T cells enriched from blood (not recorded which). The chain is built from TRBV5-1 and TRBJ2-1; 9 bases align to TRBD2. The sequence was collected from a young woman who had recovered from COVID-19. The CDR3 bases are TGCGCCAGCAGCTTGGCCTCGGGCGGGGGGGCTCAAGAGCAGTTCTTC. It translates to CASSLASGGGAQEQFF.